This T cell receptor (beta chain) came from a study of T cell responses to AZD1222 COVID-19 vaccine (dated by TCRdb to about 2021). In the study overall: Because spike-specific TCR depth and breadth did not differ between the two schedules, AZD1222 recipients who got a second dose at roughly 4 weeks were pooled with those who got a second dose at roughly 12 weeks. Trial participants were enrolled by age into 18-55, 56-69 and 70-plus year subgroups, with roughly 150, 30 and 60 TCR-sequenced participants respectively. A total of 233 trial participants underwent TCR sequencing, of whom approximately 200 had received two doses of AZD1222 and roughly 26 had received two doses of the MenACWY control vaccine. On the study overall, not on this receptor specifically: Most participants were white British and females outnumbered males, and the authors suggested that clonal diversity may have been underestimated. Because no day 14 peak-response samples were available, the repertoires could be characterized only after the peak T cell response. The whole spike protein was spanned by vaccine-associated CD4 TCRs, and dominant responses were seen in regions 160-218 and 743-854. Reportedly, almost half of the unique spike-specific TCRs recognized epitopes lying outside the regions that are mutated in the B.1.351 and B.1.1.7 variants. A significant rise in spike-specific TCR breadth and depth was observed after two AZD1222 doses relative to day 0 and relative to MenACWY recipients. Conclusions about previously exposed vaccinees are limited, since just six AZD1222 recipients were seropositive for SARS-CoV-2 at baseline. The 56-69-year group was small, and its depth increase did not reach significance, likely because of low power.

Points on this clone: Its antigen is currently not known. Base qualities are not provided; no much larger clone lies one nucleotide away.

The CDR3 regions of human TCRbeta chains were analyzed by immunosequencing. Regarding the original processing steps: TCRs in the repertoires were matched against a reference library of SARS-CoV-2-specific TCRs that had been generated with the MIRA antigen-specificity platform. Breadth was defined as the fraction of unique TCRs that were SARS-CoV-2-associated. Depth was defined as the fraction of total T cells that were SARS-CoV-2-associated. Using the MIRA data, each spike-specific TCR was assigned both to the spike region to which the TCR was reactive and to a CD4 or CD8 class. Log10-transformed breadth and depth values were compared by one-way ANOVA with Sidak's multiple comparisons tests. Held by TCRdb, this immuneACCESS table contains in-frame sequences only and omits some clones. Under half of the omission traces to an unresolved V gene where checked; the cause of the rest is unknown. V, J and clone size reflect that table, while D and trimming were determined from the DNA. In all, the sample holds around 160,000 clones, and around 93% of those were seen once. 1.5% to 2% of the sample comes from the top ten.

The V end loses 4 bases and the J end loses 8 bases, and a stretch of 17 bases separates them. Based on the germline V gene, the CDR1 and CDR2 sequences are SGHDN and FVKESK. The CDR3, from cysteine to phenylalanine, totals 14 residues. This entry keeps only the CDR3 DNA: 42 bases, framed from base 1. Reading the label with the study, this specimen's time point is: baseline before first vaccination. Samples from vaccinated people were obtained from the UK trials COV001 and COV002, which included a single-blind randomized controlled phase 2/3 trial of AZD1222 (ChAdOx1 nCoV-19) in healthy adults. For TCRbeta chain sequencing, PBMC samples were collected from trial participants at day 0 and at day 28 after the second dose.

The sequenced sample was peripheral blood, obtained on day 0 of AZD1222 vaccination. This sequence was found in an adult in good health. Recombination joined TRBV14 with TRBJ1-2; confidence is insufficient to name the D gene. The sequenced DNA: TGTGCCAGCAGCCTCGGAGCTGTTCGATTGGGCTACACCTTC. It specifies CASSLGAVRLGYTF.